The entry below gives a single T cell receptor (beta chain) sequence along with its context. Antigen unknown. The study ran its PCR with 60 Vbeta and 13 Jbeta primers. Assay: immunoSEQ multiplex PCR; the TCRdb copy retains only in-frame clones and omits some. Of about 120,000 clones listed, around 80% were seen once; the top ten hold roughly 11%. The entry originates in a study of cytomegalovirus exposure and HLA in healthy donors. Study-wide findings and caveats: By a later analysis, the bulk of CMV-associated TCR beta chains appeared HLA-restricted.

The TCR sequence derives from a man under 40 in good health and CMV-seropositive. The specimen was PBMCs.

CDR3 sequence (DNA): TGTGCCAGCAGCGCCACGACAGGGGTGGAAGCTTTCTTT. As protein: CASSATTGVEAFF. The chain carries TRBV11-1 and TRBJ1-1; 8 nucleotides agree with TRBD1. V was pared by 5 bases and J by 8 bases, with 7 bases of the junction left unmatched. The germline gives CDR1 SGHAT, CDR2 FQDESV (reference sequence). The CDR3 loop spans 13 amino acids.